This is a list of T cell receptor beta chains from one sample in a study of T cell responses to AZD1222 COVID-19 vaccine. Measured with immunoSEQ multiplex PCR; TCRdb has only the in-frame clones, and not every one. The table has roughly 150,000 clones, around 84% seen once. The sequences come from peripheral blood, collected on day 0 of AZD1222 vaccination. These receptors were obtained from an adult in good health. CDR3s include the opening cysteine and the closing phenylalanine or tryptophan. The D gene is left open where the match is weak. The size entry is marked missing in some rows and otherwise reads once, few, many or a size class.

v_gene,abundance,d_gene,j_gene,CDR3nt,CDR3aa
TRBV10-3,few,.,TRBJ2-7,TGTGCCATCAGTGCTCTCATAGGGTCCTACGAGCAGTACTTC,CAISALIGSYEQYF
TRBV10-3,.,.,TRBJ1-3,TGTGCCATCAATGAAGGGGGGAAAGGAAACACCATATATTTT,CAINEGGKGNTIYF
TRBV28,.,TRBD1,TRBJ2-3,TGTGCCAGCAGTTTTAGGACAGGTGGGGGTATGGATACGCAGTATTTT,CASSFRTGGGMDTQYF
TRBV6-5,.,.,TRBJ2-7,TGTGCCAGCAGCCCGGGACTCTCCTACGAGCAGTACTTC,CASSPGLSYEQYF
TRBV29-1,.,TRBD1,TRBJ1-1,TGCAGCAGTCGGACAGGGGGGTCGAGGAACACTGAAGCTTTCTTT,CSSRTGGSRNTEAFF
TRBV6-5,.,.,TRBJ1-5,TGTGCCAGCCGAAAAGTGGTTGACGGGCCCCAGCATTTT,CASRKVVDGPQHF
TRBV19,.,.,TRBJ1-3,TGTGCCAGTAGTACGGCCTCCTACTCTGGAAACACCATATATTTT,CASSTASYSGNTIYF
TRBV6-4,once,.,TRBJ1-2,TGTGCCAGCAAGATGTCGGGGACCGGGACCTATGGCTACACCTTC,CASKMSGTGTYGYTF
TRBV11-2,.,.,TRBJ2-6,TGTGCCAGCAGCTTCTGGATCCACAGCTCTGGGGCCAACGTCCTGACTTTC,CASSFWIHSSGANVLTF
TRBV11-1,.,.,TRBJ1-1,TGTGCCAGCAGCTGGGGAGGGACACCTCTGAACACTGAAGCTTTCTTT,CASSWGGTPLNTEAFF
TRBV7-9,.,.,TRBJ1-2,TGTGCCAGCAGCTCACCCGGGGGGGCCTATGGCTACACCTTC,CASSSPGGAYGYTF
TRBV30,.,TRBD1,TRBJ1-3,TGTGCCTGGAGTCAAGGGACAGGGTACAGCACCATATATTTT,CAWSQGTGYSTIYF
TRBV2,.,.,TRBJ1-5,TGTGCCAGCACGGGCCAGACAGGCTACAATCAGCCCCAGCATTTT,CASTGQTGYNQPQHF
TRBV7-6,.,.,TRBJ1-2,TGTGCCAGCAGCTACGACCCCAGGTCTGGCTACACCTTC,CASSYDPRSGYTF
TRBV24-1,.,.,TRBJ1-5,TGTGCCACCAGTGAAAAGAGCCAAAACTTTGGGGGGAATCAGCCCCAGCATTTT,CATSEKSQNFGGNQPQHF
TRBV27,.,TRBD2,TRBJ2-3,TGTGCCAGCAGTTTAAAGGCTAGCGGGGGCACAGATACGCAGTATTTT,CASSLKASGGTDTQYF
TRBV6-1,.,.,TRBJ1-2,TGTGCCAGCAGTGAAAGGGCTTTGTATGGCTACACCTTC,CASSERALYGYTF
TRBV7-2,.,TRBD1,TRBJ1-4,TGTGCCAGCAGCTCCCATCCGGGACAGGGTAATGAAAAACTGTTTTTT,CASSSHPGQGNEKLFF
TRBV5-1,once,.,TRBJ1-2,TGCGCCAGCAGCTTGGCCTTCGGGGGGGCAGTTGGCTACACCTTC,CASSLAFGGAVGYTF
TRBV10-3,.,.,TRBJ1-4,TGTGCCATCAGTGATCCCAGGTCGGGTATTAATGAAAAACTGTTTTTT,CAISDPRSGINEKLFF
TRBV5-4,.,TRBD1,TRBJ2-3,TGTGCCAGCAGCTTGAGGGACAGGGTTGGCACAGATACGCAGTATTTT,CASSLRDRVGTDTQYF
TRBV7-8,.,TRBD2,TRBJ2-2,TGTGCCAGCAGCTCCCCCCCTAGCGGGGGCTTCAACACCGGGGAGCTGTTTTTT,CASSSPPSGGFNTGELFF
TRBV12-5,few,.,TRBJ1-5,TGTGCTAGTGGTTTGGGGAGCAATCAGCCCCAGCATTTT,CASGLGSNQPQHF
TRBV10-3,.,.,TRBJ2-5,TGTGCCATCAGTGAGGGGTCAGAGACCCAGTACTTC,CAISEGSETQYF
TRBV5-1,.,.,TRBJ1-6,TGCGCCAGCAGCTTGGATTTGGGGAGCTCACCCCTCCACTTT,CASSLDLGSSPLHF
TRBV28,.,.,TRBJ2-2,TGTGCCAGCAGCCAAGGGTTGTCGGACACCGGGGAGCTGTTTTTT,CASSQGLSDTGELFF
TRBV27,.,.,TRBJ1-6,TGTGCCAGCAGTTTATCTGGCTTTATGGCCTCACCCCTCCACTTT,CASSLSGFMASPLHF
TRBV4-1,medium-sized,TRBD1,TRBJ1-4,TGCGCCAGCAGCCGGGACAGGGATGAAAAACTGTTTTTT,CASSRDRDEKLFF
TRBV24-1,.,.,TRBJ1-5,TGTGCCACCAGTGATTTTTCGACGAGTCAGCCCCAGCATTTT,CATSDFSTSQPQHF